A selection of T cell receptor beta chains follows, all from one sample in a study of control samples from healthy donors and cancer patients. Clones were read by immunoSEQ multiplex PCR, and TCRdb kept only the in-frame ones, dropping some. The data contain about 170,000 clones, 91% of them singletons. Specimen: blood. These TCRs come from a woman in her 30s in good health. CDR3s include the opening cysteine and the closing phenylalanine or tryptophan. The D gene is left open where the match is weak. Clone size is stated in some rows and not others, as once, few, many or a class when expanded.

d_call j_call clone_size v_call cdr3_aa cdr3_nt
TRBD2 TRBJ2-7 NA TRBV4-3 CASSVSGSGIEQYF TGCGCCAGCAGCGTTAGCGGGAGCGGTATCGAGCAGTACTTC
TRBD1 TRBJ2-7 NA TRBV7-9 CASTLGTVRSYEQYF TGTGCCAGCACGCTAGGGACAGTCAGATCCTACGAGCAGTACTTC
NA TRBJ2-7 few TRBV5-4 CASSAHSSYEQYF TGTGCCAGCAGCGCACATAGCTCCTACGAGCAGTACTTC
TRBD1 TRBJ2-1 NA TRBV2 CASSGQGENEQFF TGTGCCAGCAGCGGACAGGGGGAGAATGAGCAGTTCTTC
NA TRBJ2-4 NA TRBV28 CASTFRGWGIQYF TGTGCCAGCACCTTCCGGGGGTGGGGCATTCAGTACTTC
TRBD1 TRBJ1-6 NA TRBV7-9 CASGTGLSPLHF TGTGCCAGCGGGACAGGGCTCTCACCCCTCCACTTT
NA TRBJ2-5 NA TRBV9 CASSVVGSETQYF TGTGCCAGCAGCGTAGTCGGGTCAGAGACCCAGTACTTC
TRBD1 TRBJ1-2 NA TRBV7-8 CASSSGTGYYGYTF TGTGCCAGCAGCTCCGGGACAGGGTATTATGGCTACACCTTC
TRBD1 TRBJ2-5 once TRBV7-7 CASSLGTGGQETQYF TGTGCTAGCAGCTTAGGGACAGGGGGGCAAGAGACCCAGTACTTC
NA TRBJ1-2 once TRBV28 CASSFNVANYGYTF TGTGCCAGCAGTTTTAATGTCGCGAACTATGGCTACACCTTC
NA TRBJ1-5 NA TRBV7-8 CASSLGYPGNQPQHF TGTGCCAGCAGCTTAGGGTATCCAGGGAATCAGCCCCAGCATTTT
NA TRBJ2-2 NA TRBV6-4 CASSDSSTGELFF TGTGCCAGCAGTGACTCTAGCACCGGGGAGCTGTTTTTT
TRBD2 TRBJ2-5 NA TRBV3-1/TRBV3-2 CASSQTSGDQETQYF TGTGCCAGCAGCCAGACTAGCGGGGACCAAGAGACCCAGTACTTC
NA TRBJ2-2 NA TRBV15 CATSREDGATGELFF TGTGCCACCAGCAGAGAAGATGGGGCTACCGGGGAGCTGTTTTTT
TRBD1 TRBJ2-1 NA TRBV6-1 CASSEGQGAPYEQFF TGTGCCAGCAGTGAAGGGCAGGGGGCTCCCTACGAGCAGTTCTTC
TRBD1 TRBJ1-6 NA TRBV27 CASSEDRGNSPLHF TGTGCCAGCAGTGAGGACAGGGGTAATTCACCCCTCCACTTT
TRBD1 TRBJ1-2 NA TRBV28 CASSTPGQGFYGYTF TGTGCCAGCAGTACCCCGGGACAGGGGTTCTATGGCTACACCTTC
NA TRBJ2-3 NA TRBV7-3 CASSLISGVGPDTQYF TGTGCCAGCAGCTTAATATCGGGAGTGGGACCAGATACGCAGTATTTT
TRBD2 TRBJ2-2 NA TRBV4-2 CASSQKGTSGGNTGELFF TGTGCCAGCAGCCAAAAAGGGACTAGCGGGGGAAACACCGGGGAGCTGTTTTTT
TRBD2 TRBJ2-3 NA TRBV4-3 CASSYGLAGTDTQYF TGCGCCAGCAGCTATGGACTAGCGGGAACAGATACGCAGTATTTT
NA TRBJ2-1 NA TRBV7-2 CASSSQGYNEQFF TGTGCCAGCAGCTCACAGGGATACAATGAGCAGTTCTTC
NA TRBJ2-1 NA TRBV19 CASSIDLEHAYNEQFF TGTGCCAGTAGTATAGATCTCGAGCACGCCTACAATGAGCAGTTCTTC
NA TRBJ2-7 few TRBV6-1 CASSEAAYEQYF TGTGCCAGCAGTGAAGCGGCCTACGAGCAGTACTTC